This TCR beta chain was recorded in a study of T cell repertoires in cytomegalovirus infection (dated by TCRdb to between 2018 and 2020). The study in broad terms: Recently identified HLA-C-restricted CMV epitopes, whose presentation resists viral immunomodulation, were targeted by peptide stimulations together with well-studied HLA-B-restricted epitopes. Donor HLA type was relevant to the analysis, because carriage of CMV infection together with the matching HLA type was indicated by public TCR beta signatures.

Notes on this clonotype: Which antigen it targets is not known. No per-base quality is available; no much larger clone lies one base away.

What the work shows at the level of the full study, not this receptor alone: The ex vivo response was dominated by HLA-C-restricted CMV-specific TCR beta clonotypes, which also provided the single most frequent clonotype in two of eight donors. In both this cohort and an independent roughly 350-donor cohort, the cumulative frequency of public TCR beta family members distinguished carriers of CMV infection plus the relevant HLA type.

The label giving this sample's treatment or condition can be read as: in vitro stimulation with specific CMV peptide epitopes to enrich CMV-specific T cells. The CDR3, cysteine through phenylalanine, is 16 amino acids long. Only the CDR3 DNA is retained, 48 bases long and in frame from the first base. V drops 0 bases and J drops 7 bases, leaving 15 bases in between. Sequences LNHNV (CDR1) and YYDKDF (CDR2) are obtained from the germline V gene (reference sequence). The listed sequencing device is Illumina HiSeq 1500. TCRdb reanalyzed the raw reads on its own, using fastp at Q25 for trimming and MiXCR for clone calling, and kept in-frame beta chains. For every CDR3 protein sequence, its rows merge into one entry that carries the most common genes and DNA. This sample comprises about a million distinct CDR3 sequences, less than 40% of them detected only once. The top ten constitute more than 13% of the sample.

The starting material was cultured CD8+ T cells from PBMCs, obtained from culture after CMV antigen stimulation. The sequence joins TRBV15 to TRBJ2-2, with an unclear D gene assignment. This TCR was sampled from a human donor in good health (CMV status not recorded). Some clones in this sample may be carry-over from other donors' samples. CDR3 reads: CATSRDNLWKGGELFF. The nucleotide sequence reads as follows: TGTGCCACCAGCAGAGATAATTTATGGAAAGGCGGGGAGCTGTTTTTT. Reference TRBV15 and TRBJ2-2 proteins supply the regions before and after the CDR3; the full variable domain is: DAMVIQNPRYQVTQFGKPVTLSCSQTLNHNVMYWYQQKSSQAPKLLFHYYDKDFNNEADTPDNFQSRRPNTSFCFLDIRSPGLGDTAMYLCATSRDNLWKGGELFFGEGSRLTVL.